The clone carrying this TCR beta chain was seen more than once but under ten times. Its antigen is still unknown. TCRdb processed the reads anew with MiXCR; each CDR3 protein has one entry. This sample carries approximately 910,000 distinct CDR3 sequences, approximately 33% of them seen once, and the ten largest clones take around an eighth. This entry comes from a study of T cell repertoires in cytomegalovirus infection. Study at large: CMV epitopes, recently identified HLA-C-restricted and well-studied HLA-B-restricted, were used. Public TCR beta signatures provided an indication of both CMV infection and a matching HLA type. Regarding the study as a whole: Identification of carriers of CMV plus the relevant HLA was achieved through cumulative public TCR beta family frequency. HLA-C-restricted CMV-specific TCR beta clonotypes prevailed in the ex vivo response.

CDR1 is MNHEY, CDR2 SVGAGI, per germline. V shed 2 bases and J 4 bases; nucleotides not matched to a gene: 8. The CDR3 is 17 residues long. Specimen: cultured CD8+ T cells from PBMCs, collected from culture after CMV antigen stimulation. The rearrangement uses TRBV6-5 and TRBJ1-6; 7 bases line up with TRBD1. The receptor was derived from a human donor in good health (CMV status not recorded). Some clones in this sample may be carry-over from other donors' samples. In DNA form, the CDR3 reads TGTGCCAGCAGTTACAGCACAGGGGACCCTTATAATTCACCCCTCCACTTT. Its translation is CASSYSTGDPYNSPLHF.